This T cell receptor beta chain was sequenced during a study of T cell responses to AZD1222 COVID-19 vaccine. Background on the study: Pooling covered second doses at about 4 or about 12 weeks.

Findings and limits, study-wide: White British people made up most donors, females outnumbered males, and clonal diversity was possibly underestimated.

The assay was immunoSEQ multiplex PCR, and TCRdb's table has in-frame clones only and misses some. The sample lists over 100,000 clones, more than 70% occurring once. V dropped 2 bases and J dropped 2 bases, with 10 bases sitting between them. There are 14 residues in the CDR3. Germline CDR1 and CDR2: MNHNS and SASEGT. Points on this clone: What it binds is not known.

The chain has TRBV6-1 and TRBJ2-7; D is possibly TRBD1 (6 bases). The receptor was derived from an adult in good health. The source was peripheral blood, collected on day 0 of AZD1222 vaccination. The CDR3 is CASSESTGTYEQYF. Here the CDR3 DNA reads TGTGCCAGCAGTGAATCGACAGGCACCTACGAGCAGTACTTC.